Sequencing of this T cell receptor (beta chain) was carried out in a study of cytomegalovirus exposure and HLA in healthy donors. The study's findings and limits: When analyzed later, a missense DCLRE1C variant was found to be linked to TCR beta V- and J-gene trimming.

CDR3 length: 15 amino acids. The germline V gene has CDR1 MGHRA and CDR2 YSYEKL. The ends lost 2 bases at V and 5 bases at J; junction bases unmatched: 6. PCR employed 60 Vbeta and 13 Jbeta primers. Authors' processing steps: In a later analysis, tens of millions of unique TCR beta chains included roughly 11 million shared by two or more donors. Method: immunoSEQ multiplex PCR; TCRdb's copy keeps in-frame clones and lacks some. The V and J calls and clone size are taken from that table; D and trimming were inferred from the DNA. The repertoire includes 150,000 to 200,000 clones, approximately 78% of them detected once, and 2.5% to 3.5% sits in the top ten. Nominally healthy donors were sampled, though unrecorded immune exposures were likely. Worth noting for this clone: No antigen is known for it.

V usage is TRBV4-1 and J usage is TRBJ2-5, with TRBD2 matching over 9 bases. Sequencing was carried out using PBMCs. This TCR was sampled from a woman in her thirties or forties in good health and CMV-seronegative. The CDR3 coding sequence is TGCGCCAGCAGCCAATTTAGCGGGGGCGGGGAGACCCAGTACTTC. Translation: CASSQFSGGGETQYF.